This TCR beta chain was observed in a study of beta chain features in type 1 diabetes. Study at large: In age, gender and cell yields, patients were similar to healthy donors. Study conclusions and caveats: Among patients, naive, central memory and Treg TCRB repertoires appeared more similar than among healthy donors. More deletions and fewer insertions at VDJ junctions were found in patients with type 1 diabetes.

With regard to this clone: The target antigen is unknown.

As every portion of the isolated RNA was reverse transcribed, the sequencing read expressed TCRB transcripts. Generated by immunoSEQ multiplex PCR, the TCRdb table keeps only in-frame clones and is missing some. The sample holds nearly 250,000 clones, about 70% seen once. Each donor gave one heparinised blood draw averaging approximately 120 mL. The CDR3 consists of 15 residues. V was clipped by 3 bases and J by 5 bases, with 16 bases between them. Germline V gives CDR1 SEHNR, CDR2 FQNEAQ (reference sequence). This rearrangement joins TRBV7-9 to TRBJ1-1; D may be TRBD1 (5 bases). Sequencing was performed on naive CD4+ T cells from blood. This TCR came from a man aged 25-45 years in good health. CDR3 DNA: TGTGCCAGCAGCTTGGGGACGGCCGGAAATACTGAAGCTTTCTTT. Translation gives CASSLGTAGNTEAFF.